A selection of T cell receptor beta chains follows, all from one sample in a study of cytomegalovirus exposure and HLA in healthy donors. Data came from immunoSEQ multiplex PCR; TCRdb stores just in-frame clones and leaves some out. Of 150,000 to 200,000 clones listed, roughly 79% are singletons. The sample consisted of PBMCs. The receptors were sampled from a male donor in good health and CMV-seropositive. Each CDR3 is given with its conserved first and last residue. D genes are given only for firm matches. Rows give clone size only sometimes, using once, few, many, or a class for an expanded clone.

clone_size j_call v_call d_call cdr3_aa cdr3_nt
once TRBJ2-3 TRBV7-6 - CASSLVRGGGTDTQYF TGTGCCAGCAGCTTAGTAAGGGGGGGCGGCACAGATACGCAGTATTTT
- TRBJ2-1 TRBV4-3 - CASSHASGVPYNEQFF TGCGCCAGCAGCCATGCATCGGGGGTTCCCTACAATGAGCAGTTCTTC
- TRBJ2-5 TRBV6-1 - CASSESYARLYF TGTGCCAGCAGTGAATCCTACGCCCGCCTGTACTTC
- TRBJ1-4 TRBV6-1 - CASRIPGRNEKLFF TGTGCCAGCAGGATCCCGGGAAGGAATGAAAAACTGTTTTTT
- TRBJ1-4 TRBV10-2 - CASSDGGQTTNEKLFF TGCGCCAGCAGTGACGGGGGGCAGACAACTAATGAAAAACTGTTTTTT
- TRBJ2-7 TRBV11-3 TRBD1 CASSLTGGYEQYF TGTGCCAGCAGCCTCACAGGGGGGTACGAGCAGTACTTC
- TRBJ2-5 TRBV5-1 - CASSLAGVQGLQETQYF TGCGCCAGCAGCTTGGCGGGTGTGCAGGGTTTGCAAGAGACCCAGTACTTC
- TRBJ1-1 TRBV5-5 - CASSLYPGLTAEAFF TGTGCCAGCAGCTTGTACCCAGGCCTGACGGCTGAAGCTTTCTTT
- TRBJ1-4 TRBV2 TRBD1 CATKGQGYEKLFF TGTGCCACCAAGGGACAGGGGTATGAAAAACTGTTTTTT
- TRBJ1-3 TRBV19 TRBD1 CATRDRGRSGNTIYF TGTGCCACCCGGGACAGGGGGCGTTCTGGAAACACCATATATTTT
- TRBJ1-2 TRBV27 TRBD1 CASSFNGGDRLYGYTF TGTGCCAGCAGTTTTAACGGGGGGGACAGACTATATGGCTACACCTTC
once TRBJ2-7 TRBV29-1 TRBD2 CSVETSGRSYEQYF TGCAGCGTTGAGACTAGCGGGCGTTCCTACGAGCAGTACTTC
- TRBJ2-4 TRBV2 - CASSVWEAELAKNIQYF TGTGCCAGCAGTGTATGGGAGGCGGAACTGGCCAAAAACATTCAGTACTTC
- TRBJ2-7 TRBV5-1 - CASSAGQSYEQYF TGCGCCAGCAGCGCCGGACAGTCCTACGAGCAGTACTTC
- TRBJ2-1 TRBV5-1 - CASSLDGGPGEQFF TGCGCCAGCAGCTTGGACGGCGGGCCAGGAGAGCAGTTCTTC
- TRBJ2-3 TRBV5-1 - CASSLMARGSDTQYF TGCGCCAGCAGCTTGATGGCACGGGGTTCAGATACGCAGTATTTT
medium-sized TRBJ1-1 TRBV30 - CAWSRPPSTEAFF TGTGCCTGGAGCAGGCCCCCCTCCACTGAAGCTTTCTTT
- TRBJ2-3 TRBV4-2 - CASSLAGTSDTQYF TGTGCCAGCAGCCTAGCCGGGACTTCAGATACGCAGTATTTT
- TRBJ2-3 TRBV7-2 - CASSLGGRSTDTQYF TGTGCCAGCAGCTTAGGGGGGCGTAGCACAGATACGCAGTATTTT
- TRBJ2-3 TRBV4-1 TRBD2 CASSQDRETSGGAGDTQYF TGCGCCAGCAGCCAAGATAGAGAGACTAGCGGGGGGGCCGGAGATACGCAGTATTTT
- TRBJ1-2 TRBV18 - CASSPEAAFNYGYTF TGTGCCAGCTCACCCGAGGCAGCCTTTAACTATGGCTACACCTTC
- TRBJ1-1 TRBV7-9 TRBD1 CASSLGGLLNTEAFF TGTGCCAGCAGTTTAGGGGGCCTTTTGAACACTGAAGCTTTCTTT
- TRBJ1-5 TRBV5-1 TRBD1 CASSLYPGGYQPQHF TGCGCCAGCAGCTTGTATCCAGGGGGCTATCAGCCCCAGCATTTT
few TRBJ2-7 TRBV27 - CASCKARDLPYEQYF TGTGCCAGCTGCAAGGCCCGGGACTTGCCCTACGAGCAGTACTTC
- TRBJ1-2 TRBV15 TRBD1 CATSSDRGVPVGYTF TGTGCCACCAGTTCGGACAGGGGGGTCCCCGTGGGCTACACCTTC
- TRBJ2-5 TRBV9 - CASSPGLQETQYF TGTGCCAGCAGCCCGGGACTTCAAGAGACCCAGTACTTC
- TRBJ2-7 TRBV7-8 - CASSLGLIKDGSYEQYF TGTGCCAGCAGCTTAGGACTAATTAAGGACGGATCCTACGAGCAGTACTTC
- TRBJ1-1 TRBV6-5 TRBD1 CASSYSGQVYTEAFF TGTGCCAGCAGTTACTCGGGACAGGTTTACACTGAAGCTTTCTTT
- TRBJ1-6 TRBV30 - CAWSVGIGGPNSPLHF TGTGCCTGGAGTGTAGGCATCGGGGGGCCTAATTCACCCCTCCACTTT
- TRBJ2-7 TRBV7-9 - CASSFEQSSYEQYF TGTGCCAGCAGCTTTGAACAGAGTTCCTACGAGCAGTACTTC
- TRBJ2-5 TRBV5-1 - CASSLGQNQETQYF TGCGCCAGCAGCTTGGGACAGAACCAAGAGACCCAGTACTTC
- TRBJ1-1 TRBV30 - CAWSVTQGGTEAFF TGTGCCTGGAGTGTAACGCAGGGTGGGACTGAAGCTTTCTTT
few TRBJ1-1 TRBV9 TRBD1 CASSVNVQGDTEAFF TGTGCCAGCAGCGTAAATGTCCAGGGGGACACTGAAGCTTTCTTT
many TRBJ1-6 TRBV4-3 TRBD1 CASSQDPGQGRSPLHF TGCGCCAGCAGCCAAGATCCGGGACAGGGCAGGTCACCCCTCCACTTT
- TRBJ1-2 TRBV25-1 - CASSDPSTGNGYTF TGTGCCAGCAGTGACCCATCTACGGGGAACGGCTACACCTTC
- TRBJ2-7 TRBV9 - CASSVGGGIGKGEQYF TGTGCCAGCAGCGTAGGAGGAGGTATTGGTAAGGGTGAGCAGTACTTC
- TRBJ1-2 TRBV2 - CASSEQNYGYTF TGTGCCAGCAGTGAGCAGAACTATGGCTACACCTTC